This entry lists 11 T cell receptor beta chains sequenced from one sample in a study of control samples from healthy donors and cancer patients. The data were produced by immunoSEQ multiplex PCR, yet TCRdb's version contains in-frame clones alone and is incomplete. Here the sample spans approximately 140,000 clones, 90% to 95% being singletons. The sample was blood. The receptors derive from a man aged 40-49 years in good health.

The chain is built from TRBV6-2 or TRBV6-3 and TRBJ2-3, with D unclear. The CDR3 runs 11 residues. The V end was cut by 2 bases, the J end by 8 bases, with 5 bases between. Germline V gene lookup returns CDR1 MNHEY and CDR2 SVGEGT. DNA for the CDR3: TGTGCCAGCAGTTACGGCCCTACGCAGTATTTT. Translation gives CASSYGPTQYF.

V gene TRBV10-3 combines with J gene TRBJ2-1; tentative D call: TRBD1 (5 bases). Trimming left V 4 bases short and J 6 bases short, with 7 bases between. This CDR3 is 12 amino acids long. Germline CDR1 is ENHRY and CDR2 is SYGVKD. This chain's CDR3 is CAISVGANEQFF. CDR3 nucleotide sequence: TGTGCCATCAGTGTAGGGGCCAATGAGCAGTTCTTC.

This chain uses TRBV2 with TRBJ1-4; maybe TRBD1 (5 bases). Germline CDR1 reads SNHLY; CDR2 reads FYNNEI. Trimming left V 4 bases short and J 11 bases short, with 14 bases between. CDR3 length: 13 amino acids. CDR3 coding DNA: TGTGCCAGCAGTGGGGACCTCCAAAGCAAACTGTTTTTT. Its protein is CASSGDLQSKLFF.

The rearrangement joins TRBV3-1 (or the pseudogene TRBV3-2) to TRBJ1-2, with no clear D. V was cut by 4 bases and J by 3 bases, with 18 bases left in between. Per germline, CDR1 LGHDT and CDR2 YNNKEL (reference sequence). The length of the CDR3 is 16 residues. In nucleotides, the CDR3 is TGTGCCAGCAGCCGCCCGGGAGGGCGTTGGGACTATGGCTACACCTTC. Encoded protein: CASSRPGGRWDYGYTF.

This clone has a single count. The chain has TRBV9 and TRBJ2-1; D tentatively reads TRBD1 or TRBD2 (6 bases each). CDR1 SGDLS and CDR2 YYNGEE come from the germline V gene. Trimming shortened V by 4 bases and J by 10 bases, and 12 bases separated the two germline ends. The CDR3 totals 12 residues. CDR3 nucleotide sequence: TGTGCCAGCAGCTATGTAGGGGGGGAGCAGTTCTTC. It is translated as CASSYVGGEQFF.

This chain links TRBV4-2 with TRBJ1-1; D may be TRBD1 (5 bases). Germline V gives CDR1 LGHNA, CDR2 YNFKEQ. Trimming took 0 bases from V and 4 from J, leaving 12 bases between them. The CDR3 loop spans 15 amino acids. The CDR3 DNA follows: TGTGCCAGCAGCCAAGATGCAGGGAAGGGCACTGAAGCTTTCTTT. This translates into CASSQDAGKGTEAFF.

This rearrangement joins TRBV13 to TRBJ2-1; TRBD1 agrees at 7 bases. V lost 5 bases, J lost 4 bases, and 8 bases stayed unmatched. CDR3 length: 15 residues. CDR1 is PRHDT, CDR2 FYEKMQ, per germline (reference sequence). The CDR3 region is CASSTLTGRYNEQFF. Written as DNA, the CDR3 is TGTGCCAGCAGCACCCTGACAGGGAGATACAATGAGCAGTTCTTC.

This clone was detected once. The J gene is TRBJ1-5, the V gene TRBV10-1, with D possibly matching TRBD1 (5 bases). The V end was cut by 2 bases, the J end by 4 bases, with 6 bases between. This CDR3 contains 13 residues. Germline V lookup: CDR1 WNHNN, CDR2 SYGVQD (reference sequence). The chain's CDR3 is CASSEAGNQPQHF. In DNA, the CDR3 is TGCGCCAGCAGTGAGGCAGGGAATCAGCCCCAGCATTTT.

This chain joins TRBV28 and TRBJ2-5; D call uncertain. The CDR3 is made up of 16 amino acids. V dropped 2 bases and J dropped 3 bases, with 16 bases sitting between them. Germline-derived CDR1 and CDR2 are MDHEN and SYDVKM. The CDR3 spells CASSLVASVRKETQYF. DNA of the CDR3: TGTGCCAGCAGTTTAGTCGCAAGTGTGCGCAAAGAGACCCAGTACTTC.

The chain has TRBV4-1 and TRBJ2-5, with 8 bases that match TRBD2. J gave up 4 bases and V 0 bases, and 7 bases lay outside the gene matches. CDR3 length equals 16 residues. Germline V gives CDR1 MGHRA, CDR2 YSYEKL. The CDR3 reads CASSQDPGGRGETQYF. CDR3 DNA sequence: TGCGCCAGCAGCCAAGATCCGGGAGGGCGGGGAGAGACCCAGTACTTC.

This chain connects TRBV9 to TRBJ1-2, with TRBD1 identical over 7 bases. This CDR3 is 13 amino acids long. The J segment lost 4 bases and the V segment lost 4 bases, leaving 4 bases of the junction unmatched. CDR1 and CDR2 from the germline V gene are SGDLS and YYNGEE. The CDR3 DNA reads TGTGCCAGCAGCCGAGGACAGGTCTATGGCTACACCTTC. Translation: CASSRGQVYGYTF.